This T cell receptor (beta chain) was obtained from a study of CD8 T cells in ankylosing spondylitis. Study-level points and caveats: Previously reported in reactive arthritis synovial fluid and blood were some of the motif variants. Disease-associated clones were reportedly significantly overrepresented in matched ankylosing spondylitis synovial fluid. Typical of ankylosing spondylitis blood, it appeared, was a TCR beta motif of fewer than 10 highly homologous variants.

This clonotype was seen at least ten times. Its antigen is undetermined. CDR1 and CDR2 from the germline V gene are MNHEY and SVGEGT. V lost 0 bases to trimming and J lost 7 bases, with 12 bases between them. This CDR3 region has 14 residues. TCRdb used MiXCR to reprocess the 5' RACE reads, holding one entry per CDR3 protein. The sample yields approximately 260,000 distinct CDR3 sequences, around 9.2% seen once. The V and J genes are TRBV6-2 or TRBV6-3 and TRBJ2-5; maybe TRBD2 (5 bases). The TCR sequence derives from a male donor with ankylosing spondylitis or in good health (not recorded which). Sequences were obtained from blood, either unsorted or a sorted T cell fraction (not recorded which). In DNA, the CDR3 is TGTGCCAGCAGTTACTCGGGCGGGTTGAGGACCCAGTACTTC. Encoded protein: CASSYSGGLRTQYF.